A selection of T cell receptor beta chains follows, all from one sample in a study of T cell responses to AZD1222 COVID-19 vaccine. Sequencing was performed with immunoSEQ multiplex PCR; in TCRdb, only in-frame clones are kept and a portion is missing. The sample yields some 79,000 clones, about three quarters seen once. Here the sequenced sample was peripheral blood, taken 28 days after the second AZD1222 dose. Receptors were obtained from an adult who received the AZD1222 COVID-19 vaccine. CDR3s leave out the opening cysteine and the closing phenylalanine or tryptophan. Expanded clones get a size class; other rows say once, few or many, or leave the size out.

cdr3_length	clone_size	v_call	cdr3_aa
9	-	TRBV20-1	SARANNEQF
11	-	TRBV10-2	ASSEALGETQY
14	-	TRBV7-2	ASSLAGHRGNQPQH
13	few	TRBV30	AWRVTGYSGNTIY
11	-	TRBV3-1/TRBV3-2	ASSRGTDYGYT
15	once	TRBV12-5	ASGLVPGQSGANVLT
12	-	TRBV12-5	ASGLGLSTGELF
12	-	TRBV7-2	ASSLRTGGTEAF
12	-	TRBV6-2/TRBV6-3	ASSYVGRNQPQH
11	-	TRBV19	ASSIGDEAEAF
12	-	TRBV6-2/TRBV6-3	ASSIAGVSGEQY
14	-	TRBV5-1	ASSLDAGGGYQPQH
11	-	TRBV7-9	ASSPDRNSPLH
12	-	TRBV18	ASSPQEGPLEQY
9	-	TRBV7-9	ASSLEGEAF
14	-	TRBV2	ASSVWAGGLEYGYT
14	-	TRBV24-1	ATSDRSGTGYNEQF
11	-	TRBV12-5	ASGLEPGTEQY
11	-	TRBV3-1/TRBV3-2	ASSQERGQPQH
15	-	TRBV7-9	ASSLGAGTSPQETQY
12	-	TRBV7-2	ASSLGGAQETQY
12	once	TRBV27	ASSLYGSYNEQF
11	-	TRBV5-6	ASSSDLNTEAF
12	once	TRBV7-2	ASSLATGRETQY
13	-	TRBV20-1	SASKASGMYNEQF
13	-	TRBV5-4	ASSFSQASTDTQY
15	-	TRBV7-6	ASSFGGAGLSGNTIY
12	-	TRBV28	ASSLVGLRGEQF
12	-	TRBV6-5	ASDPNADESAQH
11	-	TRBV28	ASSLEGRTEAF
10	-	TRBV28	ASSVGPYGYT
12	-	TRBV6-5	ASSSTGGDETQY
13	once	TRBV23-1	ASSRIGTASYEQY
11	-	TRBV2	ATGGDYNSPLH
12	-	TRBV6-5	ASRGTSGFYEQY
15	few	TRBV5-1	ASSLGLRVVGGSPLH
13	-	TRBV7-3	ASSSSPSPYNEQF
13	-	TRBV28	ASSLADRDNSPLH
12	-	TRBV5-1	ASSSGQTPNIQY
15	-	TRBV19	ASTGATNHNSNQPQH
13	-	TRBV16	ASSHLDRGRTEAF
13	-	TRBV7-3	ASRSDPSYSGELF